The present TCR beta chain was sequenced within a study of blood T cell repertoires in COVID-19. The junction had 6 bases not matched to a gene; V was cut back by 3 bases and J by 4 bases. The CDR3 runs 16 residues. CDR1 SGHRS and CDR2 YFSETQ come from the germline V gene. Participants, about 18 to 90 years old, spanned fewer than 25 US areas. In the authors' workflow: Researchers report that nucleated cell counts were estimated from reference gene primer amplification. Clones were sequenced by immunoSEQ multiplex PCR, and TCRdb holds only the in-frame ones, with some missing. V and J calls and clone size follow that table, whereas D and trimming were derived from the DNA. Seen here are roughly 320,000 clones, under 90% observed once, and the top ten hold 3.5% to 4.5%.

What was sequenced was PBMCs or T cells enriched from blood (not recorded which). The chain carries TRBV5-1 and TRBJ2-1; 11 nucleotides agree with TRBD2. The receptor comes from a man aged 30 to 39 who had recovered from COVID-19. The CDR3 DNA reads TGCGCCAGCAGCTACCGGACTAGCGGGCTATACAATGAGCAGTTCTTC. Encoded protein: CASSYRTSGLYNEQFF.